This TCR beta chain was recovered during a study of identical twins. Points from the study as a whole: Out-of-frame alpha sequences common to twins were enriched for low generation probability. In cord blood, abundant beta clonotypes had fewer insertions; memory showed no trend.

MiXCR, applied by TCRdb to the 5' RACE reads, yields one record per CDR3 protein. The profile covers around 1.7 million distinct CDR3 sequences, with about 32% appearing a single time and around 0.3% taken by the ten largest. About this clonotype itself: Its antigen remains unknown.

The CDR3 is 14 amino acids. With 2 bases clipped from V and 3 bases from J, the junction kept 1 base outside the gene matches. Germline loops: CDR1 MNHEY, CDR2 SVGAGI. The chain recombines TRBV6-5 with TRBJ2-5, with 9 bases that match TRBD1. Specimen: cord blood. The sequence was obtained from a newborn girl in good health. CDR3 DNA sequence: TGTGCCAGCAGTTACCGGACAGGGGAAGAGACCCAGTACTTC. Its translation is CASSYRTGEETQYF.